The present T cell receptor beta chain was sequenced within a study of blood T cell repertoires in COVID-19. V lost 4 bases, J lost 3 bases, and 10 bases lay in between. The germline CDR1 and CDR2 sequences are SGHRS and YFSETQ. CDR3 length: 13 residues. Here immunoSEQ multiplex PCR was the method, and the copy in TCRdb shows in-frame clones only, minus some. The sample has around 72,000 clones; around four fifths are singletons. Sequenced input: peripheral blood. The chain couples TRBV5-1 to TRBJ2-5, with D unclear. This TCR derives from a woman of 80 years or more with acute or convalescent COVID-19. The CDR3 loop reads CASSKTVKETQYF. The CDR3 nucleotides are TGCGCCAGCAGCAAGACTGTTAAAGAGACCCAGTACTTC.